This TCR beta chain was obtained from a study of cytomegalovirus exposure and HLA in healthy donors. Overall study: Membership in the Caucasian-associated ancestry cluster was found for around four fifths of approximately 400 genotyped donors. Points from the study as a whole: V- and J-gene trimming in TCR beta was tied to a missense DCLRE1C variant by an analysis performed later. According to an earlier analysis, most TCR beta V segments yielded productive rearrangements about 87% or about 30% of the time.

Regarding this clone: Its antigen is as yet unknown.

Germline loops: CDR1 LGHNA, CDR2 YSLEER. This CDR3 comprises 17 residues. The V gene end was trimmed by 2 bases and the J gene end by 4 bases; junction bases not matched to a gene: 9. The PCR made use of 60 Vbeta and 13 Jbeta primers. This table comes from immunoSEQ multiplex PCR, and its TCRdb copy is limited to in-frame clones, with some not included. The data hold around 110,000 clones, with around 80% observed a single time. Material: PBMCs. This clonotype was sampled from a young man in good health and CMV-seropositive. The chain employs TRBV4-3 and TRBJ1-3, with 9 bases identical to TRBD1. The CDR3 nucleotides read TGCGCCAGCAGCCAAACCAGAACAGGGGGCTCAGGAAACACCATATATTTT. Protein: CASSQTRTGGSGNTIYF.